Shown below are 5 T cell receptor beta chains from a single sample sequenced in a study of cytomegalovirus exposure and HLA in healthy donors. Researchers ran the PCR with 60 Vbeta and 13 Jbeta primers. Libraries were prepared by immunoSEQ multiplex PCR; TCRdb keeps only in-frame clonotypes and omits some of them. The sample consists of some 120,000 clones, about 79% of them appearing once. Sequences were obtained from PBMCs. These receptors originate from a woman between 45 and 65 years old in good health and CMV-seronegative.

The table lists this clone with a count of one. V is TRBV5-1 and J is TRBJ1-5; 7 bases map to TRBD1. CDR1 is SGHRS, CDR2 YFSETQ, per germline. V was clipped by 4 bases and J by 4 bases; unmatched bases: 5. The CDR3 runs to 14 residues. The CDR3 reads CASSTGQSNQPQHF. The DNA for the CDR3 is TGCGCCAGCAGCACGGGACAGAGTAATCAGCCCCAGCATTTT.

The gene calls are TRBV28 and TRBJ2-5; tentatively, D is TRBD2 (5 bases). Germline-derived CDR1 and CDR2 are MDHEN and SYDVKM. This CDR3 is built from 13 residues. Between the trimmed V and J ends, which lost 2 bases and 5 bases, there was a span of 9 bases. CDR3 protein: CASSLTGIETQYF. The CDR3 region has the DNA TGTGCCAGCAGTTTAACCGGGATCGAGACCCAGTACTTC.

The CDR3 is CASTLRLAGEQFF. In nucleotides, the CDR3 is TGTGCCAGCACTCTTAGACTAGCGGGCGAGCAGTTCTTC. V is TRBV2 and J is TRBJ2-1; 10 positions match TRBD2. The V gene's germline CDR1 is SNHLY and CDR2 FYNNEI. The CDR3 runs to 13 residues. The V and J ends lost 7 bases and 10 bases, in that order; junction bases with no gene match: 7. Using reference TRBV2 and TRBJ2-1 for the parts outside the CDR3, the full variable domain is EPEVTQTPSHQVTQMGQEVILRCVPISNHLYFYWYRQILGQKVEFLVSFYNNEISEKSEIFDDQFSVERPDGSNFTLKIRSTKLEDSAMYFCASTLRLAGEQFFGPGTRLTVL.

The chain links TRBV5-4 to TRBJ2-5, with 11 nucleotides matching TRBD2. The J call is in doubt because the DNA end fits TRBJ2-7 better. Per germline, CDR1 SGHNT and CDR2 YYREEE (reference sequence). The CDR3 is 13 residues long. The CDR3 bases are TGTGCCAGCACGACTAGCGGGACAAGCGAGCAGTACTTC. Amino acids: CASTTSGTSEQYF.

This sequence joins TRBV25-1 and TRBJ1-4, with a tentative D call TRBD1 (5 bases). The V and J ends lost 7 bases and 7 bases respectively, with 10 bases between them. The CDR3 covers 12 residues. Germline V gene sequence: CDR1 MGHDK, CDR2 SYGVNS. The CDR3 DNA follows: TGTGCCAGCACCCTTAGGGGTGAAAAACTGTTTTTT. Translated: CASTLRGEKLFF.